The clone carrying this T cell receptor (beta chain) was seen just once. The antigen is not known. The data originate from a study of Ad26.COV2.S vaccination and SARS-CoV-2 variants. Study information: The donor was enrolled in the Ad26.COV2.S arm of the COV1001 trial. Recipients of Ad26.COV2.S got it intramuscularly, once or twice 56 days apart. Findings and caveats of the study: The study found higher spike-specific TCR breadth in vaccine than placebo recipients. After vaccination, reports described spike-specific CD8+ and CD4+ T cell responses as showing substantial breadth.

The treatment here: roughly 18 received Ad26.COV2.S at low or high dose, single or two shots; several received placebo; per-sample allocation not given. The samples were gathered on day 63 after the first injection of vaccine or placebo. TCRdb's table, derived via immunoSEQ multiplex PCR, lists solely in-frame clones and lacks some. The sample contains approximately 400,000 clones, roughly 80% of which appear only once. The CDR3 runs to 14 residues. Germline lookup yields CDR1 LNHDA and CDR2 SQIVND (reference sequence). V shed 7 bases and J 5 bases; nucleotides not matched to a gene: 10. The J gene is TRBJ2-7, the V gene TRBV19, with TRBD1 identical over 8 bases. The source of this sequence is a person between 18 and 60 years old who received the Ad26.COV2.S COVID-19 vaccine or a placebo. This material consisted of peripheral blood, taken in a trial of Ad26.COV2.S vaccine versus placebo. This chain's CDR3 is CASTLGTGWNEQYF. The CDR3, as DNA: TGTGCCAGTACCCTCGGGACAGGATGGAACGAGCAGTACTTC.